This T cell receptor beta chain came from a study of Ad26.COV2.S vaccination and SARS-CoV-2 variants. CDR3 length: 13 residues. The V end lost 5 bases, the J end lost 6 bases, and 11 bases lay between the germline ends. This clone has just a few counts. Treatment reported: 15 to 20 received Ad26.COV2.S at low or high dose, single or two shots; roughly 5 received placebo; per-sample allocation not given. Sampling was performed 63 days after the first vaccine or placebo injection. Assay: immunoSEQ multiplex PCR; the TCRdb copy retains only in-frame clones and omits some. The sample comprises 300,000 to 400,000 clones, around 88% of which are singletons, and approximately 12% rests with the top ten.

Sequenced here: peripheral blood, sampled in a trial of Ad26.COV2.S vaccine versus placebo. This TCR derives from a person between 18 and 65 years old who received the Ad26.COV2.S COVID-19 vaccine or a placebo. The V gene is TRBV12-3 or TRBV12-4, the J gene TRBJ2-1; D remains ambiguous. CDR3 loop: CASSPLPFNEQFF. As DNA, the CDR3 is TGTGCCAGCAGTCCCCTACCTTTCAATGAGCAGTTCTTC.